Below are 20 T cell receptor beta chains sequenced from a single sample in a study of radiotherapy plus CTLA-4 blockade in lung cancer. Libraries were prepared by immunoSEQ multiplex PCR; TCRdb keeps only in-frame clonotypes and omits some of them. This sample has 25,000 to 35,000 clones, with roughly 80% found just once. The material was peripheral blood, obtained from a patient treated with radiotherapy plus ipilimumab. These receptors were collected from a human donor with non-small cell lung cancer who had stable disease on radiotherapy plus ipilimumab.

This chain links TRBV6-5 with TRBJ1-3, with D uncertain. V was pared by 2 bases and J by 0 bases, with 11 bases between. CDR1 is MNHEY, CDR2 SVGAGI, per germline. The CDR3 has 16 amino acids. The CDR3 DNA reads TGTGCCAGCAGTTACGGAGCAGACTACTCTGGAAACACCATATATTTT. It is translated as CASSYGADYSGNTIYF.

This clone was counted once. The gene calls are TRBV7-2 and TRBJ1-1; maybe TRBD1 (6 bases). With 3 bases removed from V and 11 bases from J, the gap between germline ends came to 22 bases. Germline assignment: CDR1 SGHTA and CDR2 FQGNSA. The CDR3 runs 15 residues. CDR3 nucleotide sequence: TGTGCCAGCAGCTTCGGGCCCGGGACAAGCAGGAGGGCTTTCTTT. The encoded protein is CASSFGPGTSRRAFF.

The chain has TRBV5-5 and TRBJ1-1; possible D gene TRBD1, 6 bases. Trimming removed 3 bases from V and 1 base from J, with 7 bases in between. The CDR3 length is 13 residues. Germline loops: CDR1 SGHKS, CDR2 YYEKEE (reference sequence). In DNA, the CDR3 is TGTGCCAGCAGCTGGGGACAGAACACTGAAGCTTTCTTT. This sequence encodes CASSWGQNTEAFF.

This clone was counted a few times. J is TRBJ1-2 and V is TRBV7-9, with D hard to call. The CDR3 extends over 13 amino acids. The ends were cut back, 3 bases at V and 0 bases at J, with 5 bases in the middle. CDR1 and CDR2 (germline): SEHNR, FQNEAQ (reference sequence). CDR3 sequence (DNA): TGTGCCAGCAGCTTGGTAACTAACTATGGCTACACCTTC. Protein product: CASSLVTNYGYTF.

The CDR3 DNA is TGTGCCAGTAAGCCTGGACAGAACACTGAAGCTTTCTTT. It translates to CASKPGQNTEAFF. The rearrangement joins TRBV19 to TRBJ1-1, with D possibly matching TRBD1 (5 bases). The CDR3 totals 13 residues. Per the germline V gene, CDR1 is LNHDA and CDR2 is SQIVND (reference sequence). V was clipped by 7 bases and J by 1 base, with 10 bases between them.

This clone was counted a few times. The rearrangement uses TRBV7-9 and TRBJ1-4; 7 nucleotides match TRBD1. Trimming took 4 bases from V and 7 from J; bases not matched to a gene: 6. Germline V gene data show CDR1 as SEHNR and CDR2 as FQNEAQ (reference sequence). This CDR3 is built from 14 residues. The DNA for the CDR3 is TGTGCCAGCAGCTCCCAGGGGGTTGGTGAAAAACTGTTTTTT. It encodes CASSSQGVGEKLFF. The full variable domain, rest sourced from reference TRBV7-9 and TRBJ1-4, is DTGVSQNPRHKITKRGQNVTFRCDPISEHNRLYWYRQTLGQGPEFLTYFQNEAQLEKSRLLSDRFSAERPKGSFSTLEIQRTEQGDSAMYLCASSSQGVGEKLFFGSGTQLSVL.

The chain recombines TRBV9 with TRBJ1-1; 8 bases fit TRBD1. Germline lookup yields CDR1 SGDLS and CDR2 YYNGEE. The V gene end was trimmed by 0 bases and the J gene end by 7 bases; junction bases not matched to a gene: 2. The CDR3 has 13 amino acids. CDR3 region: CASSVGGQGEAFF. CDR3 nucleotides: TGTGCCAGCAGCGTAGGAGGACAGGGTGAAGCTTTCTTT.

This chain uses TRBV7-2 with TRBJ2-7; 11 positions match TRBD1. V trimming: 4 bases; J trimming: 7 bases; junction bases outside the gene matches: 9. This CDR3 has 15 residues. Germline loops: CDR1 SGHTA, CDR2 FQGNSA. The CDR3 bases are TGTGCCAGCAGCTCCCGTGGACAGGGGGCAGGGGAGCAGTACTTC. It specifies CASSSRGQGAGEQYF.

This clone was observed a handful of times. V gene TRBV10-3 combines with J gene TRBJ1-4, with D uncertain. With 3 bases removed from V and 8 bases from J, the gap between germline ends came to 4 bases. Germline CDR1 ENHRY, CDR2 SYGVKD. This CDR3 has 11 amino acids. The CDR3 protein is CAISDSEKLFF. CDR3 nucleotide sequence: TGTGCCATCAGTGACTCCGAAAAACTGTTTTTT.

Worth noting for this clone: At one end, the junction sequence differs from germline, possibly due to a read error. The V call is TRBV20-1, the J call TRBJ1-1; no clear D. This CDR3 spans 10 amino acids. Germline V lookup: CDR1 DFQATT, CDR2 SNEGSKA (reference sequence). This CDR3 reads CSAINIEAFF. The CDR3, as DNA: TGCAGTGCTATCAACATTGAAGCTTTCTTT.

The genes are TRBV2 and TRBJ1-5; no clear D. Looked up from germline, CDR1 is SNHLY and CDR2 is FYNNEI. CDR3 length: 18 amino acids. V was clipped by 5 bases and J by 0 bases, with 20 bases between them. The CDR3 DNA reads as TGTGCCAGCAGTAGCACGAGGCCAGGAGATTATAGCAATCAGCCCCAGCATTTT. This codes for CASSSTRPGDYSNQPQHF.

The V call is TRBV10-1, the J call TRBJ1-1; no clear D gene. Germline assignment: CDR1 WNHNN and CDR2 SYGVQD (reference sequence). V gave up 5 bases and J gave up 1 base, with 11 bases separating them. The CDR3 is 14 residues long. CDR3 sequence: CASSQRTGNTEAFF. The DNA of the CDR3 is TGCGCCAGCAGTCAAAGGACGGGGAACACTGAAGCTTTCTTT.

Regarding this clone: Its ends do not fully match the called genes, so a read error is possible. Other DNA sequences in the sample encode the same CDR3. The CDR3 loop reads CASSEFGGSNTEAFF. The CDR3 nucleotides read TGTGCCAGCAGTGAATTCGGGGGCTCGAACACCGAAGCTTTCTTT. The rearrangement links TRBV6-1 to TRBJ1-1; a possible D gene is TRBD1 (6 bases). The CDR3 extends over 15 amino acids. Germline lookup yields CDR1 MNHNS and CDR2 SASEGT.

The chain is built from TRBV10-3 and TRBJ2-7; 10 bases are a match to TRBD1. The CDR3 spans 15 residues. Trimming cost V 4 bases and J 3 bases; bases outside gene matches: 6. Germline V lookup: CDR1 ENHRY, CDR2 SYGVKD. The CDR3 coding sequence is TGTGCCATCAGTGGGTGGACAGGGGGTTTCTACGAGCAGTACTTC. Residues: CAISGWTGGFYEQYF.

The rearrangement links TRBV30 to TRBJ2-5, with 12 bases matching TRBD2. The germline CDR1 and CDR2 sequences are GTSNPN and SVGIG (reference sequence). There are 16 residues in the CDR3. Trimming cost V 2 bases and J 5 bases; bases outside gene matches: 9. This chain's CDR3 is CAWSPGLAGGPETQYF. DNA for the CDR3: TGTGCCTGGAGTCCCGGGCTAGCGGGGGGGCCGGAGACCCAGTACTTC.

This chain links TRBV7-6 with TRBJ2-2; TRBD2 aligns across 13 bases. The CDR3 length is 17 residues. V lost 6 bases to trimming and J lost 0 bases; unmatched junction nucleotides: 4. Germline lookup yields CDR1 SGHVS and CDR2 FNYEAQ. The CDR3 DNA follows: TGTGCCAGCAGTCCCGGGACTAGCGGGACGAACACCGGGGAGCTGTTTTTT. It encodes CASSPGTSGTNTGELFF.

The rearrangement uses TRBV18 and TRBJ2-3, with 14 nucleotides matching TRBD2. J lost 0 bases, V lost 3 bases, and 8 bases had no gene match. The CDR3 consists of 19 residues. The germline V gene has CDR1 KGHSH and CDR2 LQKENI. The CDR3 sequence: CASSPTGLAGAASTDTQYF. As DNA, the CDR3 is TGTGCCAGCTCACCTACGGGACTAGCGGGGGCTGCTAGCACAGATACGCAGTATTTT. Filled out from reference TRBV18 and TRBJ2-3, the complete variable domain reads NAGVMQNPRHLVRRRGQEARLRCSPMKGHSHVYWYRQLPEEGLKFMVYLQKENIIDESGMPKERFSAEFPKEGPSILRIQQVVRGDSAAYFCASSPTGLAGAASTDTQYFGPGTRLTVL.

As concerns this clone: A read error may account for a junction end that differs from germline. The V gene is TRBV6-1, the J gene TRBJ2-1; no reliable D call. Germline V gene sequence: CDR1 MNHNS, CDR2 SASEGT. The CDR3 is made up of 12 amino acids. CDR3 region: CASSSPHGVRIF. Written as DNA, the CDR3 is TGTGCCAGCAGTTCTCCACACGGAGTAAGAATCTTC.

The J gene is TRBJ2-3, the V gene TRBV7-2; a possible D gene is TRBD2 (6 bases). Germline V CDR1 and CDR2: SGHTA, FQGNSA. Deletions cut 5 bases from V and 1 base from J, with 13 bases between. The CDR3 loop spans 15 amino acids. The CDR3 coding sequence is TGTGCCAGCAGCCGGAGTCAGCGGGGCACAGATACGCAGTATTTT. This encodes CASSRSQRGTDTQYF.

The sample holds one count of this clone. CDR3 region: CASSPGGAITINEQFF. Here the CDR3 DNA reads TGCGCCAGCAGCCCAGGGGGGGCCATTACTATCAATGAGCAGTTCTTC. V and J are TRBV5-1 and TRBJ2-1; D is perhaps TRBD1 or TRBD2 (7 bases each). Trimming took off 4 bases at V and 6 bases at J, with 20 bases between the two ends. The CDR3 is made up of 16 amino acids. Germline loops: CDR1 SGHRS, CDR2 YFSETQ.